Below are 9 T cell receptor beta chains sequenced from a single sample in a study of cytomegalovirus exposure and HLA in healthy donors. The primer mix had 60 Vbeta and 13 Jbeta primers. This table comes from immunoSEQ multiplex PCR, and its TCRdb copy is limited to in-frame clones, with some not included. The sample includes approximately 160,000 clones, about 80% of them seen just once. Material for sequencing was PBMCs. These receptors were collected from a man younger than 30 in good health and CMV-seronegative.

This clone was observed a handful of times. The genes are TRBV10-3 and TRBJ1-2, with 7 nucleotides matching TRBD1. The V and J ends lost 4 bases and 5 bases, in that order; junction bases with no gene match: 10. This CDR3 is built from 15 residues. The germline V gene has CDR1 ENHRY and CDR2 SYGVKD. Written as DNA, the CDR3 is TGTGCCATCAGTGCAGAGACAGGGTTCGGGTATGGCTACACCTTC. It yields the protein CAISAETGFGYGYTF.

The rearrangement joins TRBV6-1 to TRBJ1-2; D uncertain. Germline values: CDR1 MNHNS, CDR2 SASEGT. This CDR3 region has 12 residues. V dropped 7 bases and J dropped 8 bases, with 14 bases sitting between them. CDR3: CASTGGSLGYTF. In DNA, the CDR3 is TGTGCCAGCACTGGAGGAAGTTTGGGCTACACCTTC.

The V and J genes are TRBV4-1 and TRBJ2-7; 10 bases line up with TRBD1. The CDR3 runs to 16 residues. V shed 3 bases and J 5 bases; nucleotides not matched to a gene: 10. Germline CDR1 MGHRA, CDR2 YSYEKL. DNA for the CDR3: TGCGCCAGCAGCCACCTGCCGGGACAGGGGTTGAACGAGCAGTACTTC. Protein sequence: CASSHLPGQGLNEQYF.

The V gene is TRBV25-1, the J gene TRBJ2-3; D remains unclear. The length of the CDR3 is 15 residues. Germline CDR1 MGHDK, CDR2 SYGVNS. Trimming stripped 0 bases from V and 1 base from J, with 8 bases between. The DNA for the CDR3 is TGTGCCAGCAGTGAATATAAGCTTGGCACAGATACGCAGTATTTT. This sequence encodes CASSEYKLGTDTQYF.

This clone was observed once. The sample has other DNA sequences that encode this CDR3 too. This rearrangement joins TRBV18 to TRBJ2-5; D is perhaps TRBD2 (5 bases). Trimming cost V 3 bases and J 1 base, with 6 bases left between them. Germline-derived CDR1 and CDR2 are KGHSH and LQKENI. CDR3 length equals 13 residues. In nucleotides, the CDR3 is TGTGCCAGCTCACCGGACTCCCAAGAGACCCAGTACTTC. Protein sequence: CASSPDSQETQYF.

The rearrangement uses TRBV19 and TRBJ2-7; D is possibly TRBD1 (6 bases). Germline-derived CDR1 and CDR2 are LNHDA and SQIVND (reference sequence). The CDR3 covers 15 residues. V was clipped by 2 bases and J by 3 bases, with 14 bases between them. The CDR3 sequence: CASSISGQRLYEQYF. Here the CDR3 DNA reads TGTGCCAGTAGTATAAGCGGACAGCGCCTCTACGAGCAGTACTTC.

V is TRBV15 and J is TRBJ2-5; tentatively, D is TRBD2 (7 bases). This CDR3 region has 16 residues. Germline V gene data show CDR1 as LNHNV and CDR2 as YYDKDF (reference sequence). V was pared by 5 bases and J by 5 bases, with 21 bases between. This CDR3 is CATSARLGGGLETQYF. DNA for the CDR3: TGTGCCACCAGCGCAAGACTAGGGGGGGGCCTGGAGACCCAGTACTTC.

This chain uses TRBV27 with TRBJ1-4; a possible D gene is TRBD1 (6 bases). The CDR3 extends over 15 amino acids. With 4 bases removed from V and 0 bases from J, the gap between germline ends came to 9 bases. From germline, CDR1 is MNHEY and CDR2 SMNVEV (reference sequence). CDR3 nucleotide sequence: TGTGCCAGCAGTTCCCGACAGGCAACTAATGAAAAACTGTTTTTT. The encoded protein is CASSSRQATNEKLFF. The variable domain in full, completed from reference TRBV27 and TRBJ1-4, reads EAQVTQNPRYLITVTGKKLTVTCSQNMNHEYMSWYRQDPGLGLRQIYYSMNVEVTDKGDVPEGYKVSRKEKRNFPLILESPSPNQTSLYFCASSSRQATNEKLFFGSGTQLSVL.

This clone was seen only once. This chain links TRBV18 with TRBJ1-1, with TRBD1 matching over 9 bases. V lost 4 bases to trimming and J lost 0 bases; unmatched junction nucleotides: 6. CDR1 KGHSH and CDR2 LQKENI come from the germline V gene. This CDR3 has 16 amino acids. The CDR3 is CASSLRTGALNTEAFF. The CDR3 region has the DNA TGTGCCAGCTCACTAAGGACAGGGGCCTTGAACACTGAAGCTTTCTTT. The whole variable domain, filled in from reference TRBV18 and TRBJ1-1, reads NAGVMQNPRHLVRRRGQEARLRCSPMKGHSHVYWYRQLPEEGLKFMVYLQKENIIDESGMPKERFSAEFPKEGPSILRIQQVVRGDSAAYFCASSLRTGALNTEAFFGQGTRLTVV.